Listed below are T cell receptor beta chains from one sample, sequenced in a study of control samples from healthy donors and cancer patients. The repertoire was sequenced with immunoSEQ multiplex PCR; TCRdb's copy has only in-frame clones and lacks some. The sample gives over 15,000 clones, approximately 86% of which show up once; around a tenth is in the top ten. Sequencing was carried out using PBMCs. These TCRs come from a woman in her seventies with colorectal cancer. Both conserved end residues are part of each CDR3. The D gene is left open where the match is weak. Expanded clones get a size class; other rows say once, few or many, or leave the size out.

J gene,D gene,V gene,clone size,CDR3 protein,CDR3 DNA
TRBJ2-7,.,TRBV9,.,CASSVNPSGREQYF,TGTGCCAGCAGCGTTAACCCGTCTGGACGCGAGCAGTACTTC
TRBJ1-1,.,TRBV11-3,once,CASSLEGMGRGATEAFF,TGTGCCAGCAGCTTAGAGGGTATGGGCAGGGGAGCCACTGAAGCTTTCTTT
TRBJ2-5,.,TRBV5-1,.,CASSSGSGETQYF,TGCGCCAGCAGCTCAGGATCGGGAGAGACCCAGTACTTC
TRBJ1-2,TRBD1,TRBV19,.,CASRRGGEEIGYTF,TGTGCCAGTAGAAGAGGGGGCGAGGAGATTGGCTACACCTTC
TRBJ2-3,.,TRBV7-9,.,CASSLRGSTDTQYF,TGTGCCAGCAGCTTAAGGGGTAGCACAGATACGCAGTATTTT
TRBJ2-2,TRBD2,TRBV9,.,CASSPRLAGSNTGELFF,TGTGCCAGCAGCCCCCGACTAGCGGGGTCGAACACCGGGGAGCTGTTTTTT
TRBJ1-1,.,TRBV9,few,CASSKVRETEAFF,TGTGCCAGCAGCAAAGTGAGGGAAACCGAAGCTTTCTTT
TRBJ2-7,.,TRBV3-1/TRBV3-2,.,CASSQDPATAEYF,TGTGCCAGCAGCCAAGATCCAGCGACGGCGGAGTACTTC
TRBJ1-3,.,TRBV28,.,CASNESGNTIYF,TGTGCCAGCAATGAGTCGGGAAACACCATATATTTT
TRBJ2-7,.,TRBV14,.,CASSQEQGIEQYF,TGTGCCAGCAGCCAAGAACAGGGAATCGAGCAGTACTTC
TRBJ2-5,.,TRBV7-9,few,CASRAGTQYF,TGTGCCAGCAGAGCCGGGACCCAGTACTTC
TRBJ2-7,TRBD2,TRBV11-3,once,CASSHGTSRLSYEQYF,TGTGCCAGCAGCCACGGGACTAGCCGGCTCTCTTACGAGCAGTACTTC
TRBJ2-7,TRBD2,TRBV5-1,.,CASSPGTSGTYEQYF,TGCGCCAGCAGCCCCGGGACTAGCGGAACCTACGAGCAGTACTTC
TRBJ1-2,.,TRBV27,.,CASSLQGTMDGYTF,TGTGCCAGCAGTTTACAGGGAACTATGGATGGCTACACCTTC
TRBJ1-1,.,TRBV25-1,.,CASSVGGLTEAFF,TGTGCCAGCAGTGTAGGGGGGCTGACTGAAGCTTTCTTT
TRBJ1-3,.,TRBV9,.,CASSVEGGGNTIYF,TGTGCCAGCAGCGTAGAGGGCGGCGGAAACACCATATATTTT
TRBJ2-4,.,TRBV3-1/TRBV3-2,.,CASSQATKNIQYF,TGTGCCAGCAGCCAAGCAACCAAAAACATTCAGTACTTC
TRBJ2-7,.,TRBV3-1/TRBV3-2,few,CASSQVLAPPYEQYF,TGTGCCAGCAGCCAAGTGCTAGCCCCTCCGTACGAGCAGTACTTC
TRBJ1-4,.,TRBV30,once,CASKGPANEKLFF,TGTGCCTCAAAAGGGCCGGCTAATGAAAAACTGTTTTTT
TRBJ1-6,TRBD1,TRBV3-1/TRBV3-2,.,CASSPYTGGDSPLHF,TGTGCCAGCAGCCCCTATACAGGGGGAGATTCACCCCTCCACTTT
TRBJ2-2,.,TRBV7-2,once,CASRRVAGELFF,TGTGCCAGCCGGCGCGTCGCCGGGGAGCTGTTTTTT
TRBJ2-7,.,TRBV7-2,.,CASSFRPDEQYF,TGTGCCAGCAGCTTTAGACCCGACGAGCAGTACTTC
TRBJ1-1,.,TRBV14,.,CASSPRTPWVNTEAFF,TGTGCCAGCAGCCCTCGGACGCCTTGGGTGAACACTGAAGCTTTCTTT
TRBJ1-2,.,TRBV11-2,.,CASSLGQEGNYGYTF,TGTGCCAGCAGCCTAGGACAAGAGGGGAACTATGGCTACACCTTC
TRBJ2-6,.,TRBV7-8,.,CASSLPGSSGANVLTF,TGTGCCAGCAGCTTACCCGGGTCCTCTGGGGCCAACGTCCTGACTTTC
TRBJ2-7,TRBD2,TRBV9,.,CASSVDGLAGGYEQYF,TGTGCCAGCAGCGTAGATGGGCTAGCGGGGGGCTACGAGCAGTACTTC
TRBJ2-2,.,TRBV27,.,CASSFGTGELFF,TGTGCCAGCAGTTTCGGCACCGGGGAGCTGTTTTTT
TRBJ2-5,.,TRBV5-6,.,CASKSLGGYETQYF,TGTGCCAGCAAATCGCTAGGAGGGTACGAGACCCAGTACTTC
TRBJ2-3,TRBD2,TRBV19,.,CASSDRGETDTQYF,TGTGCCAGTAGTGACCGGGGGGAAACAGATACGCAGTATTTT
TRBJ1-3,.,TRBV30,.,CAWREGSGNTIYF,TGTGCCTGGAGGGAGGGCTCTGGAAACACCATATATTTT
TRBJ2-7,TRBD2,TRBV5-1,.,CASTRTGGSVEQYF,TGCGCCAGCACCAGGACGGGGGGGTCTGTCGAGCAGTACTTC
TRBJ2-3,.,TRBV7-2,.,CASSKSLTDTQYF,TGTGCCAGCAGCAAATCTCTCACAGATACGCAGTATTTT
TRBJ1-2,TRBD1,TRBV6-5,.,CASSYSGQGRYGYTF,TGTGCCAGCAGTTACTCAGGACAGGGGCGCTATGGCTACACCTTC
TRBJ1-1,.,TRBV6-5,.,CASSFGGGAGTEAFF,TGTGCCAGCAGTTTCGGTGGGGGCGCGGGCACTGAAGCTTTCTTT